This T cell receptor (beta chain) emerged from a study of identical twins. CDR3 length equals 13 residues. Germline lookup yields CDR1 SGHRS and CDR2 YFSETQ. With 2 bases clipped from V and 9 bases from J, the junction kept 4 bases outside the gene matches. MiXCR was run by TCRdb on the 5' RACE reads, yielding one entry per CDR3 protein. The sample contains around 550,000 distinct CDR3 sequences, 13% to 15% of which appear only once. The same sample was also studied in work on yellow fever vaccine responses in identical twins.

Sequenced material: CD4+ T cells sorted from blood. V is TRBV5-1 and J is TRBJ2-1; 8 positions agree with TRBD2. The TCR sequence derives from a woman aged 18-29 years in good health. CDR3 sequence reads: CASSFGGEGEQFF. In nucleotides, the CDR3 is TGCGCCAGCAGCTTCGGGGGGGAAGGTGAGCAGTTCTTC.